The clone carrying this T cell receptor beta chain came up a few times. What it binds is not known. The data stem from a study of T cells after yellow fever vaccination. Study background: SMART-Seq v4 Ultra Low Input prepared the low-cell-number fractions.

Researchers made TCR cDNA using 5'RACE template switching, and this step added a universal primer site and UMIs. TCRdb independently ran MiXCR on the 5' RACE reads; one entry per CDR3 protein. This table has 250,000 to 400,000 distinct CDR3 sequences, roughly 4.3% appearing once. Germline V gene data show CDR1 as SGHTA and CDR2 as FQGNSA. Trimming removed 5 bases at V and 8 bases at J, with 13 bases between. This CDR3 is 13 amino acids long. The study's findings and limits: A minor fraction of clonotypes spanned both CD4 and CD8 compartments.

The chain joins TRBV7-2 to TRBJ2-1; maybe TRBD2 (6 bases). Sequences were derived from PBMCs, sampled 5 days after the yellow fever booster vaccination. The origin of this receptor is a man aged 18 to 35 who received the YFV17D yellow fever vaccine. CDR3 residues: CASSQQRVDEQFF. The CDR3 nucleotides are TGTGCCAGCAGCCAACAGCGGGTCGATGAGCAGTTCTTC.